Each of the 11 T cell receptor beta chains below was sequenced from the same sample in a study of blood T cells in healthy people across ages. Together with a sample-barcoded 5' primer, a J-beta primer mix was included in a second PCR lasting about 6 to 11 cycles. TCRdb re-derived calls from the 5' RACE reads in MiXCR, one entry per CDR3 protein. Found here are 1.5 million to 2 million distinct CDR3 sequences, roughly 50% of them singletons; the top ten hold over 2%. Sequences were obtained from blood. These receptors were obtained from a woman in her thirties or forties in good health.

This clonotype was seen more than once but under ten times. V and J are TRBV4-3 and TRBJ2-3, with TRBD1 matching 9 bases. Germline trimming cut 0 bases from V and 4 bases from J; bases unmatched to any gene: 8. CDR3 length: 17 amino acids. Germline V CDR1 and CDR2: LGHNA, YSLEER. Here the CDR3 reads CASSQEMWDRAADTQYF. CDR3 coding DNA: TGCGCCAGCAGCCAAGAAATGTGGGACAGGGCGGCAGATACGCAGTATTTT.

In its sample, this clonotype was seen a few times. The chain has TRBV27 and TRBJ2-5; tentative D call: TRBD2 (7 bases). This CDR3 contains 14 residues. V was shortened by 5 bases and J by 1 base, with 11 bases between the two germline ends. Germline CDR1 reads MNHEY; CDR2 reads SMNVEV (reference sequence). CDR3 residues: CASSKRDTQETQYF. The CDR3 DNA reads as TGTGCCAGCAGTAAGCGGGACACCCAAGAGACCCAGTACTTC.

The V gene is TRBV7-2, the J gene TRBJ1-4, with D tentatively TRBD1 (6 bases). The CDR3 length is 13 residues. The V gene's germline CDR1 is SGHTA and CDR2 FQGNSA. Trimming took off 5 bases at V and 6 bases at J, with 10 bases between the two ends. CDR3 residues: CASSADSYEKLFF. In DNA, the CDR3 is TGTGCCAGCAGCGCGGACAGTTATGAAAAACTGTTTTTT.

In this sample, this clonotype turned up a few times. Written as DNA, the CDR3 is TGCGCCAGCAGCCTGATTGTAGAGGCTTATGGCTACACCTTC. Translated, it gives CASSLIVEAYGYTF. The rearrangement uses TRBV4-1 and TRBJ1-2; D unclear. Germline CDR1 reads MGHRA; CDR2 reads YSYEKL. The length of the CDR3 is 14 residues. The V gene lost 4 bases and the J gene lost 5 bases, with 14 bases spanning the gap.

Here the CDR3 reads CASSLYLAGPTDTQYF. The CDR3 DNA reads TGTGCCAGCAGCCTATACTTAGCGGGGCCCACAGATACGCAGTATTTT. This sequence joins TRBV27 and TRBJ2-3, with 8 bases lining up with TRBD2. The CDR3 is made up of 16 amino acids. Trimming at V came to 6 bases and at J to 2 bases, leaving 10 bases not matched to a gene. The germline V gene encodes CDR1 MNHEY and CDR2 SMNVEV (reference sequence).

This chain links TRBV7-2 with TRBJ2-7; 8 bases agree with TRBD1. The germline CDR1 and CDR2 sequences are SGHTA and FQGNSA. CDR3 length: 15 residues. The trim removed 4 bases at V and 3 bases at J, leaving 8 bases unmatched. Here the CDR3 reads CASSYGSGQGYEQYF. DNA for the CDR3: TGTGCCAGCAGCTACGGGTCAGGACAGGGCTACGAGCAGTACTTC.

This chain uses TRBV15 with TRBJ2-1; D call uncertain. V was shortened by 8 bases and J by 0 bases, with 14 bases between the two germline ends. Germline V gene sequence: CDR1 LNHNV, CDR2 YYDKDF (reference sequence). The CDR3 length is 15 residues. DNA of the CDR3: TGTGCCACCCGGCGATCAACGGGCTCCTACAATGAGCAGTTCTTC. Translated, it gives CATRRSTGSYNEQFF.

The rearrangement links TRBV12-3 or TRBV12-4 to TRBJ2-7; TRBD1 matches at 10 bases. The CDR3 has 14 residues. V lost 7 bases and J lost 4; bases outside the gene matches: 7. CDR3: CASNPGTGAYEQYF. As DNA, the CDR3 is TGTGCCAGCAACCCAGGGACAGGGGCTTACGAGCAGTACTTC.

The gene calls are TRBV12-3 or TRBV12-4 and TRBJ2-1, with D unclear. V gave up 5 bases and J gave up 8 bases, with 16 bases separating them. CDR3 length: 14 residues. The CDR3 region is CASSDNSLGDEQFF. CDR3 sequence (DNA): TGTGCCAGCAGTGACAACTCCCTTGGCGATGAGCAGTTCTTC.

The V gene is TRBV4-1, the J gene TRBJ1-2; possibly TRBD1 for D (6 bases). This CDR3 has 15 amino acids. Germline V lookup: CDR1 MGHRA, CDR2 YSYEKL. The V end lost 0 bases, the J end lost 6 bases, and 14 bases lay between the germline ends. CDR3 in amino acids: CASSQEQGVGHGYTF. The CDR3 bases are TGCGCCAGCAGCCAAGAACAGGGAGTTGGGCATGGCTACACCTTC.

The chain employs TRBV20-1 and TRBJ2-1; a possible D gene is TRBD2 (6 bases). Per the germline V gene, CDR1 is DFQATT and CDR2 is SNEGSKA (reference sequence). The ends were cut back, 6 bases at V and 2 bases at J, with 20 bases in the middle. This CDR3 is 16 amino acids long. CDR3 DNA: TGCAGTGCCGTTATCTTGGGGGGTGACGCCTACAATGAGCAGTTCTTC. Residues: CSAVILGGDAYNEQFF.